This entry lists 25 T cell receptor beta chains sequenced from one sample in a study of blood T cell repertoires in COVID-19. The assay was immunoSEQ multiplex PCR, and TCRdb's table has in-frame clones only and misses some. The repertoire holds approximately 360,000 clones, with around 90% as singletons. Sequences were obtained from peripheral blood. The receptors derive from a man younger than 30 with active or convalescent COVID-19.

J is TRBJ2-3 and V is TRBV5-6; D is possibly TRBD1 (6 bases). Deletions cut 3 bases from V and 0 bases from J, with 11 bases between. The CDR3 covers 15 residues. Germline V gene sequence: CDR1 SGHDT, CDR2 YYEEEE. The CDR3 nucleotides are TGTGCCAGCAGCTCGGGACAAGTTAGCACAGATACGCAGTATTTT. This translates into CASSSGQVSTDTQYF.

The chain recombines TRBV5-1 with TRBJ1-6, with 10 bases aligning to TRBD1. The CDR3 extends over 17 amino acids. CDR1 is SGHRS and CDR2 is YFSETQ in the germline V gene. V dropped 0 bases and J dropped 9; count of bases not matched to a gene: 9. CDR3: CASSLEVLGQGTSPLHF. Here the CDR3 DNA reads TGCGCCAGCAGCTTGGAGGTTTTGGGACAGGGGACTTCACCCCTCCACTTT. Combining the CDR3 with reference TRBV5-1 and TRBJ1-6 gives the whole variable domain KAGVTQTPRYLIKTRGQQVTLSCSPISGHRSVSWYQQTPGQGLQFLFEYFSETQRNKGNFPGRFSGRQFSNSRSEMNVSTLELGDSALYLCASSLEVLGQGTSPLHFGNGTRLTVT.

This clone was counted many times. This chain connects TRBV6-5 to TRBJ2-2; TRBD2 might be the D (6 bases). Trimming removed 2 bases from V and 5 bases from J, with 9 bases in between. The CDR3 extends over 14 amino acids. Germline V gives CDR1 MNHEY, CDR2 SVGAGI. This CDR3 is CASSYRAGTGELFF. The CDR3 DNA follows: TGTGCCAGCAGTTACAGGGCGGGGACCGGGGAGCTGTTTTTT.

This chain links TRBV11-3 with TRBJ2-3, with TRBD2 identical over 8 bases. CDR3 size: 15 residues. Germline V gives CDR1 SGHNT, CDR2 YENEEA. J lost 6 bases, V lost 4 bases, and 9 bases had no gene match. The CDR3 loop reads CASSYSGAPLDTQYF. The CDR3 DNA follows: TGTGCCAGCAGCTATAGCGGGGCGCCACTCGATACGCAGTATTTT.

The V and J genes are TRBV2 and TRBJ2-2; D is uncertain. Trimming removed 6 bases from V and 4 bases from J, with 15 bases in between. From germline, CDR1 is SNHLY and CDR2 FYNNEI. The CDR3 loop spans 15 amino acids. The CDR3 region is CASRELSLFTGELFF. CDR3 sequence (DNA): TGTGCCAGCAGGGAGTTGAGTCTCTTCACCGGGGAGCTGTTTTTT. The complete variable domain, with remaining parts taken from reference TRBV2 and TRBJ2-2, reads EPEVTQTPSHQVTQMGQEVILRCVPISNHLYFYWYRQILGQKVEFLVSFYNNEISEKSEIFDDQFSVERPDGSNFTLKIRSTKLEDSAMYFCASRELSLFTGELFFGEGSRLTVL.

V and J are TRBV4-1 and TRBJ1-6; possibly TRBD1 for D (6 bases). Germline V CDR1 and CDR2: MGHRA, YSYEKL. V lost 1 base to trimming and J lost 8 bases, with 18 bases between them. The CDR3 is made up of 17 amino acids. CDR3 DNA: TGCGCCAGCAGCCAAGGGCAGGGTCAGGGGATTTATTCACCCCTCCACTTT. The encoded protein is CASSQGQGQGIYSPLHF.

The genes are TRBV28 and TRBJ1-1; D is undetermined. V was cut by 2 bases and J by 1 base, with 8 bases left in between. Germline V gene data show CDR1 as MDHEN and CDR2 as SYDVKM. This CDR3 has 14 amino acids. CDR3 protein: CASSLGGWNTEAFF. The CDR3 nucleotides are TGTGCCAGCAGTTTAGGAGGATGGAACACTGAAGCTTTCTTT.

This clone was detected only once. The chain recombines TRBV28 with TRBJ2-2; D uncertain. The V gene lost 5 bases and the J gene lost 6 bases, with 13 bases spanning the gap. Germline CDR1 reads MDHEN; CDR2 reads SYDVKM. There are 14 residues in the CDR3. CDR3 region: CASSNPRVSGELFF. In DNA form, the CDR3 reads TGTGCCAGCAGTAACCCTCGGGTGTCCGGGGAGCTGTTTTTT. The complete variable domain, with remaining parts taken from reference TRBV28 and TRBJ2-2, reads DVKVTQSSRYLVKRTGEKVFLECVQDMDHENMFWYRQDPGLGLRLIYFSYDVKMKEKGDIPEGYSVSREKKERFSLILESASTNQTSMYLCASSNPRVSGELFFGEGSRLTVL.

The V call is TRBV9, the J call TRBJ1-6; D call uncertain. This CDR3 contains 14 residues. CDR1 is SGDLS and CDR2 is YYNGEE in the germline V gene. V lost 1 base and J 5 bases, leaving 7 bases between the germline ends. The CDR3 nucleotides are TGTGCCAGCAGCGTAACAGCTAATAATTCACCCCTCCACTTT. Its protein is CASSVTANNSPLHF.

The chain has TRBV3-1 (or the pseudogene TRBV3-2) and TRBJ1-5; the D is unclear. From germline, CDR1 is LGHDT and CDR2 YNNKEL (reference sequence). V lost 4 bases and J lost 2, with 18 bases in between. This CDR3 region has 17 residues. CDR3 in DNA: TGTGCCAGCAGCCCAAATAGGAGAGAGGTGGGCAATCAGCCCCAGCATTTT. It yields the protein CASSPNRREVGNQPQHF.

The chain links TRBV11-3 to TRBJ2-3; D ambiguous. The CDR3 runs 14 residues. Trimming cost V 4 bases and J 2 bases, with 10 bases left between them. Germline V lookup: CDR1 SGHNT, CDR2 YENEEA. DNA for the CDR3: TGTGCCAGCAGCTCTCAACCAGACACAGATACGCAGTATTTT. Protein product: CASSSQPDTDTQYF.

Points on this clone: The identical CDR3 is also encoded by other nucleotide sequences in the sample. The chain carries TRBV19 and TRBJ2-7; 7 bases agree with TRBD1. There are 14 residues in the CDR3. Germline CDR1 LNHDA, CDR2 SQIVND (reference sequence). V dropped 7 bases and J dropped 0; count of bases not matched to a gene: 6. CDR3: CASTQTGSSYEQYF. Written as DNA, the CDR3 is TGTGCCAGTACCCAGACAGGGAGCTCCTACGAGCAGTACTTC.

The chain has TRBV6-2 or TRBV6-3 and TRBJ1-5; D is undetermined. Germline-derived CDR1 and CDR2 are MNHEY and SVGEGT. Trimming removed 0 bases from V and 4 bases from J, with 10 bases in between. This CDR3 contains 15 residues. The CDR3 here is CASSYSAGINQPQHF. The CDR3 DNA reads as TGTGCCAGCAGTTACTCCGCCGGGATTAATCAGCCCCAGCATTTT.

This chain joins TRBV6-4 and TRBJ1-1; D is uncertain. The germline V gene has CDR1 MRHNA and CDR2 SNTAGT. The CDR3 is 14 amino acids. V dropped 4 bases and J dropped 4 bases, with 13 bases sitting between them. The CDR3 protein is CASSVDREATEAFF. As DNA, the CDR3 is TGTGCCAGCAGTGTCGATAGGGAGGCCACTGAAGCTTTCTTT.

This clone was seen more than once but under ten times. V and J are TRBV3-1 (or the pseudogene TRBV3-2) and TRBJ1-2; no clear D. CDR3 length: 12 residues. The germline V gene encodes CDR1 LGHDT and CDR2 YNNKEL (reference sequence). Trimming shortened V by 1 base and J by 8 bases, and 8 bases separated the two germline ends. The CDR3 DNA reads as TGTGCCAGCAGCCAAGCAGTACGCGGCTACACCTTC. Translated, it gives CASSQAVRGYTF.

The chain recombines TRBV27 with TRBJ2-5; 10 positions match TRBD2. J was trimmed by 7 bases and V by 3 bases; bases with no gene match: 8. Germline loops: CDR1 MNHEY, CDR2 SMNVEV (reference sequence). The CDR3 covers 15 residues. The CDR3 DNA follows: TGTGCCAGCAGTTTTGATAGCGGGAGGCGTCGGACCCAGTACTTC. This sequence encodes CASSFDSGRRRTQYF.

Only one count was recorded for this clone. The same CDR3 also results from other DNA sequences found in this sample. The V call is TRBV18, the J call TRBJ1-1; unclear D gene. The length of the CDR3 is 13 residues. The V gene lost 3 bases and the J gene lost 1 base, with 6 bases spanning the gap. Germline V lookup: CDR1 KGHSH, CDR2 LQKENI. CDR3 bases: TGTGCCAGCTCACCGAGCCAGAACACTGAAGCTTTCTTT. It is translated as CASSPSQNTEAFF.

V is TRBV18 and J is TRBJ1-4; no clear D gene. CDR1 KGHSH and CDR2 LQKENI come from the germline V gene. The CDR3 has 14 residues. Trimming left V 3 bases short and J 11 bases short, with 16 bases between. CDR3 in DNA: TGTGCCAGCTCACCGAGAGGCCAGCCGGATAAACTGTTTTTT. Its translation is CASSPRGQPDKLFF.

The chain links TRBV6-5 to TRBJ1-3, with TRBD1 as a possible D gene (6 bases). V lost 6 bases, J lost 0 bases, and 12 bases lay in between. There are 15 residues in the CDR3. The germline V gene has CDR1 MNHEY and CDR2 SVGAGI. CDR3 amino acids: CASRPTGDSGNTIYF. The CDR3 coding sequence is TGTGCCAGCAGGCCGACAGGCGACTCTGGAAACACCATATATTTT.

The genes are TRBV9 and TRBJ2-1, with TRBD2 as a possible D gene (6 bases). The V end was cut by 2 bases, the J end by 7 bases, with 16 bases between. This CDR3 comprises 15 residues. The germline V gene has CDR1 SGDLS and CDR2 YYNGEE. CDR3 coding DNA: TGTGCCAGCAGCGTCGGAACTAGCAAAGGAAATGAGCAGTTCTTC. Amino acid sequence: CASSVGTSKGNEQFF.

The V and J genes are TRBV28 and TRBJ1-2, with D perhaps matching TRBD1 (5 bases). The CDR3 covers 15 residues. Trimming took 3 bases from V and 0 from J, leaving 11 bases between them. Germline V lookup: CDR1 MDHEN, CDR2 SYDVKM. The CDR3 is CASSLGGSANYGYTF. As DNA, the CDR3 is TGTGCCAGCAGTTTGGGGGGTTCAGCTAACTATGGCTACACCTTC.

This clone is a singleton in its sample. The chain is built from TRBV2 and TRBJ1-1; unclear D gene. The CDR3 length is 12 residues. CDR1 is SNHLY, CDR2 FYNNEI, per germline. The ends were cut back, 7 bases at V and 3 bases at J, with 9 bases in the middle. The CDR3 nucleotides are TGTGCCAGCAAAGTGAGATACACTGAAGCTTTCTTT. Translated: CASKVRYTEAFF.

The chain combines TRBV11-3 with TRBJ2-5, with D possibly being TRBD2 (6 bases). V lost 5 bases and J lost 6, with 16 bases in between. Germline V CDR1 and CDR2: SGHNT, YENEEA. The CDR3 sequence is 14 residues long. CDR3 residues: CASSPGTEGQTQYF. The CDR3 coding sequence is TGTGCCAGCAGCCCCGGGACGGAGGGGCAGACCCAGTACTTC.

The chain links TRBV7-9 to TRBJ1-4, with no clear D. This CDR3 comprises 14 residues. V shed 3 bases and J shed 4 bases, with 9 bases lying between them. Looked up from germline, CDR1 is SEHNR and CDR2 is FQNEAQ (reference sequence). CDR3 region: CASSLEQYNEKLFF. The CDR3 DNA sequence: TGTGCCAGCAGCTTGGAACAGTATAATGAAAAACTGTTTTTT.

The chain recombines TRBV6-5 with TRBJ1-2, with 7 positions matching TRBD1. Germline-derived CDR1 and CDR2 are MNHEY and SVGAGI. The CDR3 is made up of 14 amino acids. The V segment lost 4 bases and the J segment 2 bases; nucleotides outside the gene matches: 4. DNA for the CDR3: TGTGCCAGCAGTTTTCTGACAGGGAACTATGGCTACACCTTC. It yields the protein CASSFLTGNYGYTF.